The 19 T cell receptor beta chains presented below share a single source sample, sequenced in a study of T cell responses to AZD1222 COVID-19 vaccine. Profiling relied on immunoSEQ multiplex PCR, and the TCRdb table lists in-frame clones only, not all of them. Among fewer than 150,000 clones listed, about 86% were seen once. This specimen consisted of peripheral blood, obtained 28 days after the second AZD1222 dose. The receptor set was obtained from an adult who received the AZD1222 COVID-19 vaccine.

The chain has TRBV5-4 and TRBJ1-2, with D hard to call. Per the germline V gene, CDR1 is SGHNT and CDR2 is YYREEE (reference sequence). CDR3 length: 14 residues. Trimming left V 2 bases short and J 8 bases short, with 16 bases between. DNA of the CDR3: TGTGCCAGCAGCTTCCCTCGGGAGTTGGGGGGCTACACCTTC. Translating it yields CASSFPRELGGYTF.

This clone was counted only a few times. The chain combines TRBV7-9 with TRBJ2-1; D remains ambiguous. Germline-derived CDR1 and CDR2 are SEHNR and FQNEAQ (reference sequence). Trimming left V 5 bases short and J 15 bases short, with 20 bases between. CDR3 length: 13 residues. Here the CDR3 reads CASSTPAGPRRFF. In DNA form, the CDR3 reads TGTGCCAGCAGCACCCCCGCCGGGCCTCGTCGGTTCTTC.

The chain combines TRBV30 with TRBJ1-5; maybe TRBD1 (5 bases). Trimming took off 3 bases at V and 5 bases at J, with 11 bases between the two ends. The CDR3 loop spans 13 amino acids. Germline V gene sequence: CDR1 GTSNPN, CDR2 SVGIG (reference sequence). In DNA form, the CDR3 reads TGTGCCTGGAGCCCGCAGGGCGATCAGCCCCAGCATTTT. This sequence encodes CAWSPQGDQPQHF. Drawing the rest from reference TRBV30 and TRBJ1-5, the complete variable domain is SQTIHQWPATLVQPVGSPLSLECTVEGTSNPNLYWYRQAAGRGLQLLFYSVGIGQISSEVPQNLSASRPQDRQFILSSKKLLLSDSGFYLCAWSPQGDQPQHFGDGTRLSIL.

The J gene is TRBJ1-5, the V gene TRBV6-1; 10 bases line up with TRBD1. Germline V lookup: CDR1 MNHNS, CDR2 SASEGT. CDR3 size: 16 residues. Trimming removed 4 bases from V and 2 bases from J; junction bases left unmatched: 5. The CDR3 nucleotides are TGTGCCAGCAGTGCGGGACAGGGGAAGGGCAATCAGCCCCAGCATTTT. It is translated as CASSAGQGKGNQPQHF.

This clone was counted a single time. DNA of the CDR3: TGTGCTAGTGGGCGCGGCAATCAGCCCCAGCATTTT. This encodes CASGRGNQPQHF. The J gene is TRBJ1-5, the V gene TRBV24-1, with D uncertain. The CDR3 runs 12 residues. Germline CDR1 and CDR2: KGHDR and SFDVKD.

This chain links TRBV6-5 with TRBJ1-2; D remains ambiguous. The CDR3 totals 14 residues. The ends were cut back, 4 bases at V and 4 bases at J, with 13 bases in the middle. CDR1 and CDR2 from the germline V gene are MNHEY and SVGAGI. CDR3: CASSSAGNLYGYTF. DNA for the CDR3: TGTGCCAGCAGTTCTGCAGGAAACCTCTATGGCTACACCTTC.

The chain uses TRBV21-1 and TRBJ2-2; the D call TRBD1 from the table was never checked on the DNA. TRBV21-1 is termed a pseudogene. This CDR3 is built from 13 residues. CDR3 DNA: TGTGCCAGCAGCAAAGTCCAGTCCGGGGAGCTGTTTTTT. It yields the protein CASSKVQSGELFF.

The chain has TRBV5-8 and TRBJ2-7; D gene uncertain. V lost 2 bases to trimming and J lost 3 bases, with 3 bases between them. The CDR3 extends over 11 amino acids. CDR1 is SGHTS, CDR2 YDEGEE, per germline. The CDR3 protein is CASSLGYEQYF. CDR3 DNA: TGTGCCAGCAGCTTAGGCTACGAGCAGTACTTC.

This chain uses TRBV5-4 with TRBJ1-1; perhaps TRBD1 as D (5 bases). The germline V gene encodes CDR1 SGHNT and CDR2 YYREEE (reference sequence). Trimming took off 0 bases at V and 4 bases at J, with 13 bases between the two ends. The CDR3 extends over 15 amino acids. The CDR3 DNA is TGTGCCAGCAGCTTGGAGGGGACGTGGGGCACTGAAGCTTTCTTT. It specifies CASSLEGTWGTEAFF.

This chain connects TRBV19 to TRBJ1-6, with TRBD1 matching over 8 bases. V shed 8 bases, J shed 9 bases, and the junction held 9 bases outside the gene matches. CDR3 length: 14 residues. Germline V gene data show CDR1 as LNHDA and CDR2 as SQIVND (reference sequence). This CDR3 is CASADREVSSPLHF. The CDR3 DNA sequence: TGTGCCAGTGCGGACAGGGAGGTATCTTCACCCCTCCACTTT.

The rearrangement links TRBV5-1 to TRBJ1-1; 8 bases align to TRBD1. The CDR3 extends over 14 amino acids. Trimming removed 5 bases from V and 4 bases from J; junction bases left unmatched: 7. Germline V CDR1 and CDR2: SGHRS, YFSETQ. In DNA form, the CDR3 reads TGCGCCAGCAGTCCACAGGGGGGAGGCACTGAAGCTTTCTTT. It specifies CASSPQGGGTEAFF.

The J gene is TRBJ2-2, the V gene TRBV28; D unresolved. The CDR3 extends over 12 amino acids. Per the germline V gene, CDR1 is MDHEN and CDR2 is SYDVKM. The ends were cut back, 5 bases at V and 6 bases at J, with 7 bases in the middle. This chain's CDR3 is CASSPLSGELFF. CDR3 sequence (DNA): TGTGCCAGCAGTCCGCTTTCCGGGGAGCTGTTTTTT.

The CDR3 loop is CASSKVHRTFAIFPYEQYF. The CDR3 DNA reads as TGTGCCAGCAGCAAAGTCCACAGAACTTTTGCAATCTTTCCCTACGAGCAGTACTTC. This sequence joins TRBV21-1 and TRBJ2-7; the table gives TRBD1 as D, unverified against the DNA. TRBV21-1 is classified as a pseudogene. The CDR3 is made up of 19 amino acids.

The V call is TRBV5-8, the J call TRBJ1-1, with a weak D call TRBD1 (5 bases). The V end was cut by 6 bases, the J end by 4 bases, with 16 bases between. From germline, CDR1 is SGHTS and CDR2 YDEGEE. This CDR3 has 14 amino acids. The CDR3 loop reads CASTIQDGGTEAFF. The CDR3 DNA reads TGTGCCAGCACCATCCAGGATGGGGGCACTGAAGCTTTCTTT.

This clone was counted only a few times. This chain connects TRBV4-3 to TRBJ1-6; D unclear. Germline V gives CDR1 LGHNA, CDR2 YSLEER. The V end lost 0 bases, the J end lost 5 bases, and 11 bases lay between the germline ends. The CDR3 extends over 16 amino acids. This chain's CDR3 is CASSQDRQANNSPLHF. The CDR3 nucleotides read TGCGCCAGCAGCCAAGATCGTCAGGCAAATAATTCACCCCTCCACTTT.

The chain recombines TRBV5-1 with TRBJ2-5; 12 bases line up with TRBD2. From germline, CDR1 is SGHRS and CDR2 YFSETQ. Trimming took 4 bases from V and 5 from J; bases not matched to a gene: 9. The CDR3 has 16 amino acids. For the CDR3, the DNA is TGCGCCAGCAGCCCAGGGACTAGCGGGCCCCCCGAGACCCAGTACTTC. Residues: CASSPGTSGPPETQYF. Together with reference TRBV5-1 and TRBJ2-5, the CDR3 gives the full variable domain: KAGVTQTPRYLIKTRGQQVTLSCSPISGHRSVSWYQQTPGQGLQFLFEYFSETQRNKGNFPGRFSGRQFSNSRSEMNVSTLELGDSALYLCASSPGTSGPPETQYFGPGTRLLVL.

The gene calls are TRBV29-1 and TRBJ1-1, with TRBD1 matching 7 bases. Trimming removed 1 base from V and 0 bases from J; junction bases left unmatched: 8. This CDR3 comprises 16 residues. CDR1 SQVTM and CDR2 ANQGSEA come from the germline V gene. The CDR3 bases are TGCAGCGTTGAAGGAGGGACAGCCATAATGAACACTGAAGCTTTCTTT. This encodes CSVEGGTAIMNTEAFF.

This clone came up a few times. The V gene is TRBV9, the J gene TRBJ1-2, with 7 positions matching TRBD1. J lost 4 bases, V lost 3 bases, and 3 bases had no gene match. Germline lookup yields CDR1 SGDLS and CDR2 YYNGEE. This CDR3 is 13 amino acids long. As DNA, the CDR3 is TGTGCCAGCAGCGAGGGGGACAGCTATGGCTACACCTTC. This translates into CASSEGDSYGYTF. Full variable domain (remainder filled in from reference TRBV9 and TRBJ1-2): DSGVTQTPKHLITATGQRVTLRCSPRSGDLSVYWYQQSLDQGLQFLIQYYNGEERAKGNILERFSAQQFPDLHSELNLSSLELGDSALYFCASSEGDSYGYTFGSGTRLTVV.

This CDR3 is CASSPLGGAVYEQYF. The DNA for the CDR3 is TGCGCCAGCTCGCCCTTGGGGGGGGCCGTCTACGAGCAGTACTTC. The genes are TRBV5-1 and TRBJ2-7; a possible D gene is TRBD2 (7 bases). CDR3 size: 15 residues. Trimming cost V 7 bases and J 3 bases, with 20 bases left between them. Germline assignment: CDR1 SGHRS and CDR2 YFSETQ.